This T cell receptor (beta chain) stems from a study of OX40 agonist ivuxolimab in advanced cancers. Across the study: Prior checkpoint blockade (anti-PD-1, anti-PD-L1 or anti-CTLA-4) was permitted; around 40% had it.

Clones were sequenced by immunoSEQ multiplex PCR, and TCRdb holds only the in-frame ones, with some missing. The sample lists about 39,000 clones; roughly 77% were seen once. With 6 bases clipped from V and 6 bases from J, the junction kept 8 bases outside the gene matches. CDR3 length: 15 residues. Germline-derived CDR1 and CDR2 are MNHEY and SVGAGI. The genes are TRBV6-5 and TRBJ2-1; 10 nucleotides align to TRBD2. Here the sequenced sample was CD4+ or CD8+ T cells sorted from blood, taken in a trial of the OX40 agonist ivuxolimab. The sequence came from an adult with an advanced solid tumor such as melanoma, head and neck, liver or kidney cancer. The CDR3 nucleotides are TGTGCCAGCAGGGCTAGCGGGAGCGTAAGCAATGAGCAGTTCTTC. Its protein product is CASRASGSVSNEQFF.